This T cell receptor (beta chain) was found in a study of patients and donors after allogeneic stem cell transplantation. MiXCR, applied by TCRdb to the RT-PCR reads, yields one record per CDR3 protein. The table includes 150,000 to 200,000 distinct CDR3 sequences, 24% detected once. Germline V gives CDR1 DFQATT, CDR2 SNEGSKA (reference sequence). The CDR3 has 14 amino acids. V dropped 3 bases and J dropped 7 bases, with 16 bases sitting between them. The sequenced sample was blood, either unsorted or a sorted T cell fraction (not recorded which). The source of this sequence is a human donor who was either an allogeneic HSCT recipient or a stem cell or donor lymphocyte infusion donor (not recorded which). It is not recorded whose cells these are; they may come from a transplant donor. V is TRBV20-1 and J is TRBJ1-5; D not resolved. The CDR3 DNA sequence: TGCAGTGCTAGTGGTGTGGACCCCGGGCAGCCCCAGCATTTT. This gives the protein CSASGVDPGQPQHF.